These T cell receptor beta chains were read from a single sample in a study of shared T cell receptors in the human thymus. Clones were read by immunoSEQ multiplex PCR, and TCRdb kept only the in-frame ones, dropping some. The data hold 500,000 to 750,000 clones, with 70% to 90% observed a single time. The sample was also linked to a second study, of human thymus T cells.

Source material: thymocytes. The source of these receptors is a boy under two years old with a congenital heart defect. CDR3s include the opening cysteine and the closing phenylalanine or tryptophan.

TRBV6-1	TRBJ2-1	CASHRGQAYNEQFF
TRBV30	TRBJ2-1	CAWSGRGQVNEQFF
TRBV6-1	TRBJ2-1	CASSFRTSGRGEQFF
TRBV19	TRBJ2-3	CASSSLPFSGPYTDTQYF
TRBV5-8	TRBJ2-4	CASSPGSFAAKNIQYF
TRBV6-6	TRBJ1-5	CASSYSPAEDNQPQHF
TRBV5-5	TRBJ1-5	CASSWLGTGENQPQHF
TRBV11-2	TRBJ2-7	CASSSPTDSSSGDSYEQYF
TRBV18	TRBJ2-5	CASSTQETQYF
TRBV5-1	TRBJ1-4	CASSSGQLNEKLFF
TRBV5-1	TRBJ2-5	CASSSRDRGGETQYF
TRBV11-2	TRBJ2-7	CASSLGGTAYEQYF
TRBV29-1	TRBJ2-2	CSAPGQGF
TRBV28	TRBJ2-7	CASSRQGIHEQYF
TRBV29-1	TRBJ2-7	CSFRDSFYEQYF
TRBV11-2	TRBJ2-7	CASSFRDRAPYEQYF
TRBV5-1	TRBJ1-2	CASSLELVGPSYGYTF
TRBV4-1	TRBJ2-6	CASSQQLRQAQSSGANVLTF
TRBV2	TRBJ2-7	CATLMGGTSLYEQYF
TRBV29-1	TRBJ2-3	CSVEDLRTSGRATDTQYF
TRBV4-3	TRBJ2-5	CASSHSTIRETQYF
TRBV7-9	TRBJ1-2	CASLGQGNYGYTF
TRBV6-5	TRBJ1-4	CASSLTGGREKLFF
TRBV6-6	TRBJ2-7	CAILDRGYVNEQYF
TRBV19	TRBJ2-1	CASRLSGSWYNEQFF
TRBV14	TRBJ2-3	CASSQCHRDGDTQYF
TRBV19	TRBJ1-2	CAVAGQGVWDYGYTF
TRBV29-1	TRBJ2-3	CSARPLGDTQYF
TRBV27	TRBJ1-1	CASSRQGGTEAFF
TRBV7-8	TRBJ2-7	CASSYRLAGEFYEQYF
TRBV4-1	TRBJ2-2	CASSQPLAGVRAGELFF
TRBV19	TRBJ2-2	CASSIVWSQGNTGELFF
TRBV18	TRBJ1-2	CASSPGGSYGYTF
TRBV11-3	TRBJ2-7	CASSPLWRGTYEQYF
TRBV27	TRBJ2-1	CASSRETSGRLLF
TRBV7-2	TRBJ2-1	CASSLSPSMDEQFF
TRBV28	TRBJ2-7	CASSLPQGQHYYEQYF
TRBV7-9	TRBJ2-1	CASSAQLGNVYSSYNEQFF
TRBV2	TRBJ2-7	CASSEALAGGPDEQYF
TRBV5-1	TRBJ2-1	CASSIHGGEFF
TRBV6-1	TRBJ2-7	CASSQTSGRRYEQYF
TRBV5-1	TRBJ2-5	CASSFGGAFQETQYF
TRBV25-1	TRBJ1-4	CASSRTDNEKLFF
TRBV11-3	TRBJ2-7	CASSVTGATYEQYF
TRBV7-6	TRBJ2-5	CASSLEDRLGSGAQYF
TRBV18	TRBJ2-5	CASSHGLSEGETQYF
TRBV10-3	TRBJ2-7	CATSTPSTSGRWYEQYF
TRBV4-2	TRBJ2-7	CASSQVRNRREQYF
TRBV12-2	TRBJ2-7	CACLRESHEQYF
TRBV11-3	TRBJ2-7	CASSLDSGGSEQYF
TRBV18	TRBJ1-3	CASSAPLTPGNTIYF
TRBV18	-	CASSPGRDQYYEQYF
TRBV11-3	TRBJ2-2	CASSLESDRRDTGELFF
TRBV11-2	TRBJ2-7	CASSPRRGTGSYEQYF
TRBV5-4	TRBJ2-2	CASTLRTSGHTGELFF